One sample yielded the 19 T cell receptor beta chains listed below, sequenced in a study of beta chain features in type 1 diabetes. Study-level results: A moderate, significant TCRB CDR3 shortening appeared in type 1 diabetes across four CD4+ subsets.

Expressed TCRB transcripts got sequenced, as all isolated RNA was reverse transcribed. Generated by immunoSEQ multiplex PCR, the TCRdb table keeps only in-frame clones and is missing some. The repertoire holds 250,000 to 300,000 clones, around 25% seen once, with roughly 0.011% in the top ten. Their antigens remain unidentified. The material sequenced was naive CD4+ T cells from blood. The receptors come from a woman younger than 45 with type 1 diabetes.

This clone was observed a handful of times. CDR3 in DNA: TGTGCCAGCAGTAACCCGGCAGGGGGCCAAGAGACCCAGTACTTC. Its protein product is CASSNPAGGQETQYF. The chain uses TRBV6-5 and TRBJ2-5; 7 bases agree with TRBD1. The CDR3 loop spans 15 amino acids. Trimming removed 5 bases from V and 1 base from J; junction bases left unmatched: 7. Germline V gene data show CDR1 as MNHEY and CDR2 as SVGAGI.

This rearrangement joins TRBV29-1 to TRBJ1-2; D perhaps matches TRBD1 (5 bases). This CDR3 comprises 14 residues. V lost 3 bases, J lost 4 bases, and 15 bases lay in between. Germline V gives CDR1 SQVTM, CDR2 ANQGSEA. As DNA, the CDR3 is TGCAGCGTTGAGGGGGGGGTCGTAGGCTATGGCTACACCTTC. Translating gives CSVEGGVVGYGYTF.

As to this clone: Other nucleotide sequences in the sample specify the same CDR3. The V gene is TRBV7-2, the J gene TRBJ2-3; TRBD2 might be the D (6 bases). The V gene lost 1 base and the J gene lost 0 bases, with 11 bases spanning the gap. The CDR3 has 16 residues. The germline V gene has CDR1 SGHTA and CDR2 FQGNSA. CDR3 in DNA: TGTGCCAGCAGCTTAGGGTTAGCGGCTAGCACAGATACGCAGTATTTT. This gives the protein CASSLGLAASTDTQYF.

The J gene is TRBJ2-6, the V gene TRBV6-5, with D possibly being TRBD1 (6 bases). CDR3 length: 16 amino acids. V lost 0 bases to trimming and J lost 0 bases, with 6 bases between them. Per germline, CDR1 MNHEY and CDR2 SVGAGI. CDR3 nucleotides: TGTGCCAGCAGTTACTCGGACAGCTCTGGGGCCAACGTCCTGACTTTC. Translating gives CASSYSDSSGANVLTF.

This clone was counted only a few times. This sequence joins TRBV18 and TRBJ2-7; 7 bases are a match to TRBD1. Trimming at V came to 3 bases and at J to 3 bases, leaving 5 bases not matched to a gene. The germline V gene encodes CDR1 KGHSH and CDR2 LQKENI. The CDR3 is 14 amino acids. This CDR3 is CASSPPGQRYEQYF. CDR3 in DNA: TGTGCCAGCTCACCGCCGGGACAGCGCTACGAGCAGTACTTC.

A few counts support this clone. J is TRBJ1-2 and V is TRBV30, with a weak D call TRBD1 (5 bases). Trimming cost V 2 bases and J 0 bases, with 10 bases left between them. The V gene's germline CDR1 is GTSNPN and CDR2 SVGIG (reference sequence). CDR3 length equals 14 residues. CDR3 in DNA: TGTGCCTGGAGTACAGGCTGGTCTAACTATGGCTACACCTTC. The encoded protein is CAWSTGWSNYGYTF.

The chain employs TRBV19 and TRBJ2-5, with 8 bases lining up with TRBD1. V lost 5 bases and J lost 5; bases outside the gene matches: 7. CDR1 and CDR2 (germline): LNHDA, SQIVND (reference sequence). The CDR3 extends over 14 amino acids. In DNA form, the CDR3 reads TGTGCCAGTAGTGCGGGACAGGACGGGGAGACCCAGTACTTC. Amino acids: CASSAGQDGETQYF.

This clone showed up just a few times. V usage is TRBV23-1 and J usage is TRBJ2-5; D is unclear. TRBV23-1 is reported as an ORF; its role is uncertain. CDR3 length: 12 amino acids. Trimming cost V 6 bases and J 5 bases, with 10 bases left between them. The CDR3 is CASSPRKETQYF. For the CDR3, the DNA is TGCGCCAGCAGCCCGAGAAAGGAGACCCAGTACTTC.

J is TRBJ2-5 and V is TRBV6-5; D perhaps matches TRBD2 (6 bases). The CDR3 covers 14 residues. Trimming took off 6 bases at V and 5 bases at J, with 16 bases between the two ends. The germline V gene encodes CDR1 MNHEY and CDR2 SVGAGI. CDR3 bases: TGTGCCAGCAGACGGGGACTTCTGTGGGAGACCCAGTACTTC. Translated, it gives CASRRGLLWETQYF.

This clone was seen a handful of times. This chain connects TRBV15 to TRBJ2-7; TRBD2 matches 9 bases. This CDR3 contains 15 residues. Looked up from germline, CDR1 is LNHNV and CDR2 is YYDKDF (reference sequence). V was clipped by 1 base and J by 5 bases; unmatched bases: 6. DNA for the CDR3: TGTGCCACCAGCAGAGTGCGGGAGGGCCAAAACGAGCAGTACTTC. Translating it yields CATSRVREGQNEQYF.

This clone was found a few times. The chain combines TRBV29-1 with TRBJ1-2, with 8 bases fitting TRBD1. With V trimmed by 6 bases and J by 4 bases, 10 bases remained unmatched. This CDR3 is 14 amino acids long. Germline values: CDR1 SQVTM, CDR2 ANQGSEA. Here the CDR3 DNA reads TGCAGCGTGAGTTCCGGACAGGGCGGCTATGGCTACACCTTC. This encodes CSVSSGQGGYGYTF.

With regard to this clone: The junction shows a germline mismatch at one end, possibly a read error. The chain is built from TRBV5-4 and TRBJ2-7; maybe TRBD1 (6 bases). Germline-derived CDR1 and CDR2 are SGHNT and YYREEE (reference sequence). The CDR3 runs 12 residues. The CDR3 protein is CASSRPPGQNNF. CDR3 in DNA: TGTGCCAGCAGCCGCCCCCCGGGACAAAATAACTTC.

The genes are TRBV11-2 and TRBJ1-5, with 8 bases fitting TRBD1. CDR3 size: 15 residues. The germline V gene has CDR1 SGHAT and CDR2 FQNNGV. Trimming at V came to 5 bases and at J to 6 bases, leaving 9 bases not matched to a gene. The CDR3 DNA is TGTGCCAGCAGCCTTCAGGGGGCGCGGGGTCAGCCCCAGCATTTT. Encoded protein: CASSLQGARGQPQHF. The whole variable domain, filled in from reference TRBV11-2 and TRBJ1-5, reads EAGVAQSPRYKIIEKRQSVAFWCNPISGHATLYWYQQILGQGPKLLIQFQNNGVVDDSQLPKDRFSAERLKGVDSTLKIQPAKLEDSAVYLCASSLQGARGQPQHFGDGTRLSIL.

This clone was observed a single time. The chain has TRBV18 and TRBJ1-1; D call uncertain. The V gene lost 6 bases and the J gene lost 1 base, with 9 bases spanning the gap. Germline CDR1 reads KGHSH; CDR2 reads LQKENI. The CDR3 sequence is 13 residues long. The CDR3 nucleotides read TGTGCCAGCTCTCTTGATAGGAACACTGAAGCTTTCTTT. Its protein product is CASSLDRNTEAFF.

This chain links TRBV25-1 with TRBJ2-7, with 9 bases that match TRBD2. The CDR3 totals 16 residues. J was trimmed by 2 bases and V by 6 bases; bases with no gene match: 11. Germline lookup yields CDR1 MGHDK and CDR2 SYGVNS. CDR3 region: CASSNIVAGVTYEQYF. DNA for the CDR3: TGTGCCAGCAGCAATATCGTAGCGGGAGTTACCTACGAGCAGTACTTC.

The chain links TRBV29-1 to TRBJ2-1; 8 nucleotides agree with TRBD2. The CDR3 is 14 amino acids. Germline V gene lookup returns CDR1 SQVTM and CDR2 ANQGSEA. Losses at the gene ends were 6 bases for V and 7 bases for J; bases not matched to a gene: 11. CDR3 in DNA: TGCAGCGTAATGTACTGGCTAGCGGGTAATGAGCAGTTCTTC. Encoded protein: CSVMYWLAGNEQFF.

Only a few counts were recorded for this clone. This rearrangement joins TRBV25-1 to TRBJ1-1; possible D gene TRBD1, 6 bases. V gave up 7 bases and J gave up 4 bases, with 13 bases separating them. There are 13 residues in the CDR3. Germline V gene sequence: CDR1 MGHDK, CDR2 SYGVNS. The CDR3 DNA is TGTGCCAGCACCAGGGGACCAGCCACTGAAGCTTTCTTT. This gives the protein CASTRGPATEAFF.

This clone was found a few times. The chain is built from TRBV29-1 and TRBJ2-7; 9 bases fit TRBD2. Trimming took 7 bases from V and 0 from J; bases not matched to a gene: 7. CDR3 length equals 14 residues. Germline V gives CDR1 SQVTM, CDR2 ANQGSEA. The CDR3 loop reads CSAVGSGSSYEQYF. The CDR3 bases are TGCAGCGCCGTGGGTAGCGGGAGCTCCTACGAGCAGTACTTC.

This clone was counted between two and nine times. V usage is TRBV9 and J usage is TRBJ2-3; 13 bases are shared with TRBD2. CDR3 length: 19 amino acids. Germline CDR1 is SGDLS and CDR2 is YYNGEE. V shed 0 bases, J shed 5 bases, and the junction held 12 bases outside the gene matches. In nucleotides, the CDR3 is TGTGCCAGCAGCGTAGGATGGGGGACTAGCGGGACGATCGGAGATACGCAGTATTTT. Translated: CASSVGWGTSGTIGDTQYF.